Below are 5 T cell receptor beta chains sequenced from a single sample in a study of blood T cell repertoires in COVID-19. The table came from immunoSEQ multiplex PCR; TCRdb's copy has only in-frame clones and leaves some out. In the table there are 55,000 to 65,000 clones, about 91% of which are singletons. The sample consisted of peripheral blood. These receptors were collected from a man aged 55 to 69 with acute or convalescent COVID-19.

This chain uses TRBV5-1 with TRBJ2-2; possibly TRBD1 for D (5 bases). V shed 5 bases and J shed 5 bases, with 13 bases lying between them. Germline V gene data show CDR1 as SGHRS and CDR2 as YFSETQ. This CDR3 is 14 amino acids long. The CDR3 loop reads CASSTQGETGELFF. The CDR3 bases are TGCGCCAGCAGTACCCAGGGTGAGACCGGGGAGCTGTTTTTT.

The V gene is TRBV7-3, the J gene TRBJ1-2; D remains unclear. Germline values: CDR1 SGHTA, CDR2 FQGTGA. Trimming removed 0 bases from V and 4 bases from J, with 6 bases in between. The CDR3 is made up of 13 amino acids. CDR3 DNA sequence: TGTGCCAGCAGCTTAACAGGGAGCTATGGCTACACCTTC. Amino acid sequence: CASSLTGSYGYTF.

The V and J genes are TRBV7-3 and TRBJ2-3, with D possibly matching TRBD1 (5 bases). CDR3 length: 14 residues. Germline assignment: CDR1 SGHTA and CDR2 FQGTGA. Trimming removed 5 bases at V and 1 base at J, with 10 bases between. CDR3 in amino acids: CASSLQGGTDTQYF. The DNA of the CDR3 is TGTGCCAGCAGCCTTCAGGGTGGCACAGATACGCAGTATTTT.

This chain connects TRBV6-5 to TRBJ2-1; D unclear. V was pared by 10 bases and J by 8 bases, with 15 bases between. The V gene's germline CDR1 is MNHEY and CDR2 SVGAGI. The CDR3 has 12 residues. The CDR3 coding sequence is TGTGCCACCATCTCGGTGGTAGATGAGCAGTTCTTC. Translation gives CATISVVDEQFF.

The chain is built from TRBV19 and TRBJ1-6; perhaps TRBD1 as D (6 bases). This CDR3 region has 12 residues. Germline lookup yields CDR1 LNHDA and CDR2 SQIVND (reference sequence). The ends were cut back, 6 bases at V and 8 bases at J, with 8 bases in the middle. The CDR3 region is CASSAGDSPLHF. Here the CDR3 DNA reads TGTGCCAGTAGCGCAGGGGATTCACCCCTCCACTTT.